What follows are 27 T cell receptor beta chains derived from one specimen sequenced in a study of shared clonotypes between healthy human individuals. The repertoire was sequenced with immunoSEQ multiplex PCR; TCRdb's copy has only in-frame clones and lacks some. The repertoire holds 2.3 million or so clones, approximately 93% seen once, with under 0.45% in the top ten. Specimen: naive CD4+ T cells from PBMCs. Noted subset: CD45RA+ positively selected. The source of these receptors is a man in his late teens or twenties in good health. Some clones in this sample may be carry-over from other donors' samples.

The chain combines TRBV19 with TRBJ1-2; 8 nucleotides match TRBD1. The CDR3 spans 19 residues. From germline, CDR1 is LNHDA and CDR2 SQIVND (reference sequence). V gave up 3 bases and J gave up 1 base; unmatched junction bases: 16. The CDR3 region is CASSIWGLRTGLNNYGYTF. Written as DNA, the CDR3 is TGTGCCAGTAGTATTTGGGGTCTCCGGACAGGGCTAAATAACTATGGCTACACCTTC. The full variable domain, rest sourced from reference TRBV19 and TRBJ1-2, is DGGITQSPKYLFRKEGQNVTLSCEQNLNHDAMYWYRQDPGQGLRLIYYSQIVNDFQKGDIAEGYSVSREKKESFPLTVTSAQKNPTAFYLCASSIWGLRTGLNNYGYTFGSGTRLTVV.

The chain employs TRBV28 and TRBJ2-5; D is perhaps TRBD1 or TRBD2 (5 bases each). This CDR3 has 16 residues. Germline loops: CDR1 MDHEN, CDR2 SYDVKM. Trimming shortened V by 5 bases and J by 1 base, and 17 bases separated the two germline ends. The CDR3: CASSERGVGVQETQYF. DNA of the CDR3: TGTGCCAGCAGTGAAAGAGGTGTGGGGGTCCAAGAGACCCAGTACTTC.

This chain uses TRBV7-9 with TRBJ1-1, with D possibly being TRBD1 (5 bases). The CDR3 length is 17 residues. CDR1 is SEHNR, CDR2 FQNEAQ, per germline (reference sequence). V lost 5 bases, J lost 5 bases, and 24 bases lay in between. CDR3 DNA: TGTGCCAGCAGCCTCGGGGCCGGGCCCCCAAGTGGGACTGAAGCTTTCTTT. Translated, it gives CASSLGAGPPSGTEAFF. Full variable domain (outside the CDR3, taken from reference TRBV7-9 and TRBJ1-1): DTGVSQNPRHKITKRGQNVTFRCDPISEHNRLYWYRQTLGQGPEFLTYFQNEAQLEKSRLLSDRFSAERPKGSFSTLEIQRTEQGDSAMYLCASSLGAGPPSGTEAFFGQGTRLTVV.

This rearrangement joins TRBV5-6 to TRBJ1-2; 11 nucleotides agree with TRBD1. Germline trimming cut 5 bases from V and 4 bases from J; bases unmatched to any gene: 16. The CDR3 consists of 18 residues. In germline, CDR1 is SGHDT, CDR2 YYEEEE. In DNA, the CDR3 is TGTGCCAGCAGATCGGATTCCGGGACAGGGGGTCTTAGCTATGGCTACACCTTC. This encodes CASRSDSGTGGLSYGYTF.

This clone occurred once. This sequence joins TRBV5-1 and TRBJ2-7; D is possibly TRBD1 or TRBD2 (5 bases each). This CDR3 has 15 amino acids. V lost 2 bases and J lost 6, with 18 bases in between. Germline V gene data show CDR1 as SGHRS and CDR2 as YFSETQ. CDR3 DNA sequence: TGCGCCAGCAGCTTCAACCCAGGGACCCAATCCGAGCAGTACTTC. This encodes CASSFNPGTQSEQYF.

The CDR3 nucleotides read TGTGCCAGCAGTCGCCAGACAGGGGTTGACATTCAGTACTTC. This gives the protein CASSRQTGVDIQYF. The rearrangement uses TRBV28 and TRBJ2-4, with 8 bases that match TRBD1. Looked up from germline, CDR1 is MDHEN and CDR2 is SYDVKM. J gave up 8 bases and V 5 bases, and 8 bases lay outside the gene matches. The CDR3 length is 14 residues.

This CDR3 is CASSPKSRAGLDEAFF. CDR3 sequence (DNA): TGTGCCAGCTCACCCAAGTCTCGGGCAGGGCTCGATGAAGCTTTCTTT. This chain connects TRBV18 to TRBJ1-1; TRBD1 is a possible D gene (5 bases). The V and J ends lost 3 bases and 7 bases respectively, with 21 bases between them. The germline CDR1 and CDR2 sequences are KGHSH and LQKENI. The length of the CDR3 is 16 residues. The entire variable domain, with the rest obtained from reference TRBV18 and TRBJ1-1, is as follows: NAGVMQNPRHLVRRRGQEARLRCSPMKGHSHVYWYRQLPEEGLKFMVYLQKENIIDESGMPKERFSAEFPKEGPSILRIQQVVRGDSAAYFCASSPKSRAGLDEAFFGQGTRLTVV.

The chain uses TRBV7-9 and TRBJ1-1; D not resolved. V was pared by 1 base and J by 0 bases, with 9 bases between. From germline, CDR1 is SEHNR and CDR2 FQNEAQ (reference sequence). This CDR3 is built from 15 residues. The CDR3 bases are TGTGCCAGCAGCTTAGTCCCAGTTATGAACACTGAAGCTTTCTTT. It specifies CASSLVPVMNTEAFF. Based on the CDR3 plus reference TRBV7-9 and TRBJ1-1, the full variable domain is DTGVSQNPRHKITKRGQNVTFRCDPISEHNRLYWYRQTLGQGPEFLTYFQNEAQLEKSRLLSDRFSAERPKGSFSTLEIQRTEQGDSAMYLCASSLVPVMNTEAFFGQGTRLTVV.

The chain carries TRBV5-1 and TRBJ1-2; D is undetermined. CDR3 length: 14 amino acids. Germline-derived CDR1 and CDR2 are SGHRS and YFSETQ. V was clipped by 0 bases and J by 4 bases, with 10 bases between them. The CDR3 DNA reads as TGCGCCAGCAGCTTGGGCGGCCAACCCTATGGCTACACCTTC. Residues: CASSLGGQPYGYTF.

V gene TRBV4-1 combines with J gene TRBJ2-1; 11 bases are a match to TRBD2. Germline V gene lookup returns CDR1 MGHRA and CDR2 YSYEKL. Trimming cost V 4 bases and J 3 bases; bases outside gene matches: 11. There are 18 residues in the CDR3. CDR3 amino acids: CASSPGLMGLAVYNEQFF. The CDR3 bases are TGCGCCAGCAGCCCGGGACTGATGGGACTAGCGGTCTACAATGAGCAGTTCTTC.

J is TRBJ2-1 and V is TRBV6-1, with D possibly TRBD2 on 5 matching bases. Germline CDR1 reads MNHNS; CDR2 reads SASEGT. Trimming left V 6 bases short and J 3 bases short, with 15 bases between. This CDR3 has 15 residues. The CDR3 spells CASSTGIAFYNEQFF. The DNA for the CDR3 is TGTGCCAGCAGCACGGGGATAGCGTTCTACAATGAGCAGTTCTTC.

In nucleotides, the CDR3 is TGTGCCAGCAGCCCTTCCTCTCCAGGGGGGATCGGCGGGGAGCTGTTTTTT. Translated, it gives CASSPSSPGGIGGELFF. The V and J genes are TRBV5-4 and TRBJ2-2, with a weak D call TRBD1 (7 bases). The CDR3 sequence is 17 residues long. The germline V gene encodes CDR1 SGHNT and CDR2 YYREEE (reference sequence). The germline V and J ends were trimmed by 4 bases and 7 bases, with 23 bases remaining between them.

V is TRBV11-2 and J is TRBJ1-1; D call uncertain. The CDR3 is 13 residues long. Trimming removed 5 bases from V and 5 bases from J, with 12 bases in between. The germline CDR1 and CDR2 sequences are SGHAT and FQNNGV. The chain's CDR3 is CASSRLYTTEAFF. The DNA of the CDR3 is TGTGCCAGCAGCCGGCTATATACAACTGAAGCTTTCTTT.

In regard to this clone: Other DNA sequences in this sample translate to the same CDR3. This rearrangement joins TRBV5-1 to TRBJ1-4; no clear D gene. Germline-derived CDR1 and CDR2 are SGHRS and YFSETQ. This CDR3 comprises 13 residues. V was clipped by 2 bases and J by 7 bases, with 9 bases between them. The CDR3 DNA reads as TGCGCCAGCAGCTTAGATACGGGTGAAAAACTGTTTTTT. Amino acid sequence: CASSLDTGEKLFF.

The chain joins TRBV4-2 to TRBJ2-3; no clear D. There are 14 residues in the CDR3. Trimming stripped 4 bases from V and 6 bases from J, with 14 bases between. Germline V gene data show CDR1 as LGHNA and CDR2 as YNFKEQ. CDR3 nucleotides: TGTGCCAGCAGCCGTTCCTCCGCACGGGATACGCAGTATTTT. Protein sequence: CASSRSSARDTQYF.

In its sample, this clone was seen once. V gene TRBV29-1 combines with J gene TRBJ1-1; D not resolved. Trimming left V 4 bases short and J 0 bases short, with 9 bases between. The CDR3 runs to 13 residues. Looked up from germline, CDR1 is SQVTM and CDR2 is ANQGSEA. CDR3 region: CSVVARMNTEAFF. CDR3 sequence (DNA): TGCAGCGTTGTCGCCAGGATGAACACTGAAGCTTTCTTT.

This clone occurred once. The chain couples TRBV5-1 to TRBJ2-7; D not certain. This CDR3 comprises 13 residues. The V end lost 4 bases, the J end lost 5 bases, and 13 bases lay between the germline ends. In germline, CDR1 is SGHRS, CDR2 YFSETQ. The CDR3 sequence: CASSLGVFNEQYF. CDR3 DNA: TGCGCCAGCAGCCTTGGGGTGTTCAACGAGCAGTACTTC.

This CDR3 reads CASSLSRGTNRGLVEKLFF. The CDR3 region has the DNA TGTGCCAGCAGCTTGAGCCGCGGGACCAATAGGGGGCTTGTGGAAAAACTGTTTTTT. The chain recombines TRBV5-8 with TRBJ1-4; 7 bases line up with TRBD1. CDR1 is SGHTS and CDR2 is YDEGEE in the germline V gene. V shed 1 base and J 8 bases; nucleotides not matched to a gene: 20. The CDR3 runs 19 residues.

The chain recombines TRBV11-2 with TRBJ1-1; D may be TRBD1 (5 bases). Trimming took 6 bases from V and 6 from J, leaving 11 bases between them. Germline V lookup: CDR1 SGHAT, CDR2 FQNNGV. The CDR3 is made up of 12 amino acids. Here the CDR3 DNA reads TGTGCCAGCAGGTACAGGCCGCCTGAAGCTTTCTTT. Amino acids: CASRYRPPEAFF.

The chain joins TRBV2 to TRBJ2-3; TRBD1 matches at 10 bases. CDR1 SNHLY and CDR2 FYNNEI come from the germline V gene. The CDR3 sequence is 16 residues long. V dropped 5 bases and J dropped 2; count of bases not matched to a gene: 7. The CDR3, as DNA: TGTGCCAGCAGTTACGACAGGGGGCAAACCACAGATACGCAGTATTTT. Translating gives CASSYDRGQTTDTQYF.

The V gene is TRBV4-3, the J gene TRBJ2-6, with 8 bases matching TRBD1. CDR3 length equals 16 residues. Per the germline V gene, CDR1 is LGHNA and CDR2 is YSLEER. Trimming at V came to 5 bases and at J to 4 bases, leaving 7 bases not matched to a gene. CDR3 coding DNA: TGCGCCAGCAGCGGCAGGGGGCAAGCCGGGGCCAACGTCCTGACTTTC. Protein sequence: CASSGRGQAGANVLTF.

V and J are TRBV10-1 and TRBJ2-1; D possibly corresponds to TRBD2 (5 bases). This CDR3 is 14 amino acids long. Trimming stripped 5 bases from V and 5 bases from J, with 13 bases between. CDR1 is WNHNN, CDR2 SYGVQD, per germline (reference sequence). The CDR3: CASSPRTGNNEQFF. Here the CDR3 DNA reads TGCGCCAGCAGTCCCCGGACTGGCAACAATGAGCAGTTCTTC.

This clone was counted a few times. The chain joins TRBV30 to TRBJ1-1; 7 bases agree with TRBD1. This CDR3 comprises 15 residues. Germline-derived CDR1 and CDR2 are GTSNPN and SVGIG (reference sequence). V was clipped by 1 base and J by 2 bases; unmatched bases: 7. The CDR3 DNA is TGTGCCTGGAGTGGAGGGGGACAGCTTAACACTGAAGCTTTCTTT. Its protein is CAWSGGGQLNTEAFF.

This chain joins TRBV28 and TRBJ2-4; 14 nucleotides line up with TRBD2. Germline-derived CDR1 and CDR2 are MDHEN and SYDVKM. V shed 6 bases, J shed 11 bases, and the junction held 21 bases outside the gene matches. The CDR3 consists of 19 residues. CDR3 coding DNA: TGTGCCAGCAGCATGCCCCCCACGACTAGCGGGAGGGCCCGTTCTCTTCAGTACTTC. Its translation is CASSMPPTTSGRARSLQYF.

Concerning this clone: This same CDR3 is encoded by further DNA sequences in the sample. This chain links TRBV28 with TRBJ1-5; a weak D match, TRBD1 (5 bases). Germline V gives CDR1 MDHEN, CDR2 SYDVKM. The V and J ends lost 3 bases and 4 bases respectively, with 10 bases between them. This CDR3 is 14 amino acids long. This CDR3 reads CASSFLRDNQPQHF. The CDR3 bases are TGTGCCAGCAGTTTCCTCAGGGATAATCAGCCCCAGCATTTT.

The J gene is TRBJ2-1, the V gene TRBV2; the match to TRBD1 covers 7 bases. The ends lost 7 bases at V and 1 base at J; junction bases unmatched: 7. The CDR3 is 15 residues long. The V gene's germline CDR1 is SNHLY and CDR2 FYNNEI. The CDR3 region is CASTSGTVSYNEQFF. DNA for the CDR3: TGTGCCAGCACTTCCGGGACAGTATCCTACAATGAGCAGTTCTTC.

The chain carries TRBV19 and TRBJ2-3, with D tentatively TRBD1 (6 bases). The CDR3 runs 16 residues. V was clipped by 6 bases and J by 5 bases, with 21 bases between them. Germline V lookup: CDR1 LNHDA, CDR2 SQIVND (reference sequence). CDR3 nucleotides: TGTGCCAGTAGCCCCTCTTGGGCAGGGGCCGGAGATACGCAGTATTTT. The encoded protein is CASSPSWAGAGDTQYF.